This T cell receptor (beta chain) was observed in a study of cytotoxic CD8 clonotypes in ibrutinib-treated CLL. Study summary: Across the patients, 10 to 11 were relapsed/refractory, about 14 treatment-naive and 17 to 18 IGHV unmutated. Response samples were drawn at a median of approximately 11 months of treatment, range 6 to 36. Among responders, roughly 25 were partial and 2 complete; after median roughly 70 months, approximately 15 stayed remitted and roughly twelve progressed.

Study findings and constraints: Exceeding age-matched healthy donors, baseline clonality also tracked the counts of circulating CD8+ T cells.

Generated by immunoSEQ multiplex PCR, the TCRdb table keeps only in-frame clones and is missing some. The sample yields about 160,000 clones, roughly four fifths seen once. Regarding this clone: Its antigen is unidentified.

Germline-derived CDR1 and CDR2 are GTSNPN and SVGIG (reference sequence). Trimming left V 0 bases short and J 2 bases short, with 14 bases between. CDR3 size: 15 residues. This clonotype was sampled from a human donor with chronic lymphocytic leukemia. The sample here was PBMCs, taken after 24 months of ibrutinib treatment. This sequence joins TRBV30 and TRBJ2-7, with a possible D match to TRBD1 (6 bases). CDR3 sequence reads: CAWSVGRGPTYEQYF. In nucleotides, the CDR3 is TGTGCCTGGAGTGTGGGCAGGGGCCCCACCTACGAGCAGTACTTC.